One sample yielded the 21 T cell receptor beta chains listed below, sequenced in a study of T cell changes during pregnancy in multiple sclerosis. Sequencing used immunoSEQ multiplex PCR; TCRdb keeps in-frame clones, though not all of them. The data show 50,000 or so clones, 85% to 95% seen once. The specimen was CD4+ T cells from peripheral blood mononuclear cells, collected in the third trimester of pregnancy. These receptors were taken from a female donor with multiple sclerosis, enrolled in a pregnancy study.

V is TRBV7-2 and J is TRBJ2-2; weak D call: TRBD1 (5 bases). Germline lookup yields CDR1 SGHTA and CDR2 FQGNSA. This CDR3 comprises 12 residues. Trimming shortened V by 5 bases and J by 6 bases, and 7 bases separated the two germline ends. DNA of the CDR3: TGTGCCAGCAGCCTCAGGGCCGGGGAGCTGTTTTTT. Amino acids: CASSLRAGELFF.

V is TRBV5-1 and J is TRBJ2-1; the D is unclear. Per germline, CDR1 SGHRS and CDR2 YFSETQ. The CDR3 spans 15 residues. The ends were cut back, 0 bases at V and 0 bases at J, with 7 bases in the middle. As DNA, the CDR3 is TGCGCCAGCAGCTTGGTGCCAGGCTCCTACAATGAGCAGTTCTTC. Amino acids: CASSLVPGSYNEQFF.

The chain carries TRBV7-9 and TRBJ2-3; D might be TRBD2 (5 bases). The CDR3 consists of 15 residues. Germline CDR1 reads SEHNR; CDR2 reads FQNEAQ (reference sequence). V lost 5 bases to trimming and J lost 2 bases, with 14 bases between them. CDR3 in DNA: TGTGCCAGCAGCCCCTTTAAGCGGTCCACAGATACGCAGTATTTT. As protein: CASSPFKRSTDTQYF.

The chain employs TRBV5-1 and TRBJ2-5; possibly TRBD1 for D (5 bases). V was pared by 9 bases and J by 2 bases, with 17 bases between. The CDR3 has 14 amino acids. Germline V lookup: CDR1 SGHRS, CDR2 YFSETQ. The CDR3 DNA reads TGCGCCACCCGACGAACCTCAGGGCAAGAGACCCAGTACTTC. It is translated as CATRRTSGQETQYF.

This clone was counted between two and nine times. The gene calls are TRBV7-9 and TRBJ2-3; 11 bases fit TRBD2. J lost 7 bases, V lost 1 base, and 10 bases had no gene match. This CDR3 has 17 residues. Germline values: CDR1 SEHNR, CDR2 FQNEAQ (reference sequence). CDR3 amino acids: CASSLVPLAGGPYTQYF. The CDR3 DNA follows: TGTGCCAGCAGCTTAGTCCCCCTAGCGGGGGGCCCGTATACGCAGTATTTT.

This chain connects TRBV7-9 to TRBJ1-4; D is unresolved. Trimming pared 1 base from V and 10 bases from J, leaving 10 bases between. The CDR3 is 13 amino acids. CDR1 SEHNR and CDR2 FQNEAQ come from the germline V gene (reference sequence). CDR3 sequence: CASSLGDKAKLFF. The CDR3 region has the DNA TGTGCCAGCAGCTTAGGAGACAAGGCAAAACTGTTTTTT. The variable domain in full, with the rest retrieved from reference TRBV7-9 and TRBJ1-4, is DTGVSQNPRHKITKRGQNVTFRCDPISEHNRLYWYRQTLGQGPEFLTYFQNEAQLEKSRLLSDRFSAERPKGSFSTLEIQRTEQGDSAMYLCASSLGDKAKLFFGSGTQLSVL.

The V call is TRBV30, the J call TRBJ1-1; D might be TRBD1 (5 bases). In germline, CDR1 is GTSNPN, CDR2 SVGIG (reference sequence). Between the trimmed V and J ends, which lost 3 bases and 7 bases, there was a span of 18 bases. The CDR3 extends over 14 amino acids. As DNA, the CDR3 is TGTGCCTGGAGGGGTCCTACTCGGGGGAATGAAGCTTTCTTT. Amino acid sequence: CAWRGPTRGNEAFF.

A single count supports this clone. The chain uses TRBV30 and TRBJ1-6; no definite D call. V was trimmed by 2 bases and J by 5 bases, leaving 13 bases between them. Germline V gene data show CDR1 as GTSNPN and CDR2 as SVGIG (reference sequence). The CDR3 is 15 residues long. For the CDR3, the DNA is TGTGCCTGGAGTCGGACCGCGAGGGATAATTCACCCCTCCACTTT. Translated, it gives CAWSRTARDNSPLHF. Combining the CDR3 with reference TRBV30 and TRBJ1-6 gives the whole variable domain SQTIHQWPATLVQPVGSPLSLECTVEGTSNPNLYWYRQAAGRGLQLLFYSVGIGQISSEVPQNLSASRPQDRQFILSSKKLLLSDSGFYLCAWSRTARDNSPLHFGNGTRLTVT.

The chain employs TRBV10-3 and TRBJ2-7, with 7 bases fitting TRBD1. The CDR3 length is 14 residues. CDR1 ENHRY and CDR2 SYGVKD come from the germline V gene. V was pared by 0 bases and J by 3 bases, with 2 bases of the junction left unmatched. The CDR3 sequence: CAISESGGVYEQYF. The CDR3 DNA is TGTGCCATCAGTGAGTCAGGGGGCGTCTACGAGCAGTACTTC.

This clone occurred once. The rearrangement joins TRBV7-9 to TRBJ1-3; D uncertain. V was cut by 3 bases and J by 4 bases, with 16 bases left in between. CDR1 SEHNR and CDR2 FQNEAQ come from the germline V gene (reference sequence). The CDR3 runs to 16 residues. CDR3 bases: TGTGCCAGCAGCTTCCGGGGAGTTCGTGAAGGAAACACCATATATTTT. Translation: CASSFRGVREGNTIYF.

The V gene is TRBV6-1, the J gene TRBJ1-5, with 7 bases identical to TRBD1. This CDR3 contains 15 residues. The ends lost 5 bases at V and 6 bases at J; junction bases unmatched: 10. Germline loops: CDR1 MNHNS, CDR2 SASEGT. The CDR3 sequence is CASSTQTGRTQPQHF. CDR3 in DNA: TGTGCCAGCAGTACCCAGACAGGGAGAACTCAGCCCCAGCATTTT.

This chain joins TRBV28 and TRBJ1-1; 9 bases align to TRBD1. Per the germline V gene, CDR1 is MDHEN and CDR2 is SYDVKM. The CDR3 totals 15 residues. The V and J ends lost 5 bases and 10 bases, in that order; junction bases with no gene match: 14. As DNA, the CDR3 is TGTGCCAGCAGTGTTAACAGGGGGCCCCTACTGAGAGCTTTCTTT. Translated, it gives CASSVNRGPLLRAFF.

The J gene is TRBJ2-1, the V gene TRBV7-2; the match to TRBD2 covers 7 bases. Germline V gives CDR1 SGHTA, CDR2 FQGNSA. The CDR3 is 14 residues long. V lost 3 bases and J lost 5; bases outside the gene matches: 4. As DNA, the CDR3 is TGTGCCAGCAGCTTCTCTAGCGGACACAATGAGCAGTTCTTC. Encoded protein: CASSFSSGHNEQFF.

The chain has TRBV9 and TRBJ2-7; 7 bases align to TRBD1. This CDR3 comprises 17 residues. Unmatched junction bases numbered 9, after V lost 0 bases and J lost 0 bases. Germline CDR1 is SGDLS and CDR2 is YYNGEE. CDR3 sequence reads: CASSVGDSLAFSYEQYF. The CDR3, as DNA: TGTGCCAGCAGCGTAGGGGACAGCCTAGCCTTCTCCTACGAGCAGTACTTC. Full variable domain (remainder filled in from reference TRBV9 and TRBJ2-7): DSGVTQTPKHLITATGQRVTLRCSPRSGDLSVYWYQQSLDQGLQFLIQYYNGEERAKGNILERFSAQQFPDLHSELNLSSLELGDSALYFCASSVGDSLAFSYEQYFGPGTRLTVT.

The chain employs TRBV29-1 and TRBJ2-1; the match to TRBD2 covers 7 bases. The CDR3 extends over 14 amino acids. The ends lost 4 bases at V and 0 bases at J; junction bases unmatched: 3. Germline V CDR1 and CDR2: SQVTM, ANQGSEA. In DNA form, the CDR3 reads TGCAGCGTTGTGGGCGGGAGCTCCTACAATGAGCAGTTCTTC. Encoded protein: CSVVGGSSYNEQFF.

V and J are TRBV7-9 and TRBJ2-1; 9 nucleotides align to TRBD1. The CDR3 is made up of 14 amino acids. The germline V gene has CDR1 SEHNR and CDR2 FQNEAQ (reference sequence). V trimming: 5 bases; J trimming: 6 bases; junction bases outside the gene matches: 5. The CDR3 DNA reads as TGTGCCAGCAGCCCCCGGGACAGGGTCAATGAGCAGTTCTTC. Translated: CASSPRDRVNEQFF.

This chain joins TRBV5-1 and TRBJ2-3, with 8 bases that match TRBD2. The length of the CDR3 is 16 residues. CDR1 SGHRS and CDR2 YFSETQ come from the germline V gene. Losses at the gene ends were 4 bases for V and 2 bases for J; bases not matched to a gene: 9. The CDR3 DNA is TGCGCCAGCAGCGGTAGGAGCGGGAGCCTCACAGATACGCAGTATTTT. It yields the protein CASSGRSGSLTDTQYF.

The J gene is TRBJ2-2, the V gene TRBV5-1, with 7 bases lining up with TRBD1. CDR3 length: 13 residues. The trim removed 5 bases at V and 6 bases at J, leaving 4 bases unmatched. Germline V gene lookup returns CDR1 SGHRS and CDR2 YFSETQ. This CDR3 is CASREQGSGELFF. CDR3 coding DNA: TGCGCCAGCAGGGAACAGGGGTCCGGGGAGCTGTTTTTT. Together with reference TRBV5-1 and TRBJ2-2, the CDR3 gives the full variable domain: KAGVTQTPRYLIKTRGQQVTLSCSPISGHRSVSWYQQTPGQGLQFLFEYFSETQRNKGNFPGRFSGRQFSNSRSEMNVSTLELGDSALYLCASREQGSGELFFGEGSRLTVL.

This chain connects TRBV5-1 to TRBJ1-2; 7 bases are a match to TRBD1. Looked up from germline, CDR1 is SGHRS and CDR2 is YFSETQ. The CDR3 is 15 amino acids. V trimming: 4 bases; J trimming: 7 bases; junction bases outside the gene matches: 13. Here the CDR3 DNA reads TGCGCCAGCAGCCAAAGAGGGGGCGCCCAGCTTGGCTACACCTTC. Amino acids: CASSQRGGAQLGYTF.

The chain is built from TRBV7-2 and TRBJ1-6; 7 nucleotides agree with TRBD1. There are 17 residues in the CDR3. Germline CDR1 SGHTA, CDR2 FQGNSA. V lost 4 bases to trimming and J lost 4 bases; unmatched junction nucleotides: 10. The CDR3 sequence: CASSSRSRGAYNSPLHF. CDR3 DNA sequence: TGTGCCAGCAGCTCGAGGAGCAGGGGGGCGTATAATTCACCCCTCCACTTT.

J is TRBJ2-1 and V is TRBV4-1, with 10 bases that match TRBD1. V gave up 4 bases and J gave up 5 bases; unmatched junction bases: 11. The CDR3 spans 17 residues. Per germline, CDR1 MGHRA and CDR2 YSYEKL. In DNA, the CDR3 is TGCGCCAGCAGCCCCTTACCCGGGACAGGGGTCCACAATGAGCAGTTCTTC. Translated: CASSPLPGTGVHNEQFF.